This T cell receptor (beta chain) is drawn from a study of cytomegalovirus exposure and HLA in healthy donors. Germline V CDR1 and CDR2: LNHDA, SQIVND (reference sequence). V lost 5 bases to trimming and J lost 0 bases, with 16 bases between them. The CDR3 runs to 16 residues. Produced via immunoSEQ multiplex PCR; TCRdb's table is partial and in-frame only. The profile shows under 200,000 clones, 65% to 90% of them singletons. Details on this clone: The antigen is not known.

Whole-study results and caveats: Most TCR sequences were rare, but some public TCRs occurred in many donors. The authors enumerated over 150 TCR beta chains as linked to cytomegalovirus.

The chain couples TRBV19 to TRBJ1-2, with D perhaps TRBD1 (5 bases). The sample consisted of PBMCs. This sequence originates from a woman between 18 and 29 years old in good health and CMV-seronegative. In DNA form, the CDR3 reads TGTGCCAGTAGTCCGTCCCAGGGTGAGTCTAACTATGGCTACACCTTC. This encodes CASSPSQGESNYGYTF.